Listed below are T cell receptor beta chains from one sample, sequenced in a study of shared clonotypes between healthy human individuals. TCRdb's copy holds only in-frame clones and misses some; the assay was immunoSEQ multiplex PCR. The sample has roughly 2.1 million clones; roughly 91% are singletons. The sample was naive CD8+ T cells from PBMCs. All receptors come from a young man in good health. Some clones in this sample may be carry-over from other donors' samples. Both conserved end residues are part of each CDR3. Fields, in order: V gene, clone size, J gene, CDR3 protein. Clone size is shown for a subset of rows, as once, few, many or a class of expanded clone.

>TRBV7-9|-|TRBJ2-5
CASSRMQETQYF
>TRBV19|-|TRBJ1-2
CASSIGGRDIGGYTF
>TRBV5-8|-|TRBJ2-2
CASSLEGNTGELFF
>TRBV28|-|TRBJ2-3
CASSLARDLSDTQYF
>TRBV4-3|once|TRBJ2-4
CASSQGGATGDIQYF
>TRBV5-5|-|TRBJ2-7
CASSSMDSEQYF
>TRBV2|-|TRBJ2-3
CASSEAGQTDTQYF
>TRBV21-1|-|TRBJ2-7
CASSKGPSSAYSYEQYF
>TRBV15|-|TRBJ2-7
CATSRVAGFGYEQYF
>TRBV7-6|-|TRBJ2-7
CASSSGPYEQYF
>TRBV12-5|-|TRBJ1-1
CASGLVTGSREDTEAFF
>TRBV4-3|-|TRBJ2-7
CASSQDRDGKYEQYF
>TRBV28|-|TRBJ2-1
CASSFWEGGGQGYNEQFF
>TRBV7-3|once|TRBJ2-1
CASSLTGTSGKYNEQFF
>TRBV7-9|-|TRBJ2-5
CAGQGRQETQYF
>TRBV10-1|-|TRBJ2-2
CASSDLATGELFF
>TRBV19|-|TRBJ2-7
CASSMHPGTGLYEQYF
>TRBV10-2|-|TRBJ1-5
CASSDLGKAQPQHF
>TRBV28|-|TRBJ2-2
CASSFPPVAGLGELFF
>TRBV7-9|-|TRBJ2-1
CASSLGASGSVNEQFF
>TRBV7-9|once|TRBJ2-3
CAGSTDTQYF
>TRBV27|-|TRBJ2-7
CASSFGTGGVYEQYF
>TRBV27|-|TRBJ2-1
CASSPRGGSNEQFF
>TRBV27|-|TRBJ2-7
CASSFLAGAPYEQYF
>TRBV30|-|TRBJ1-1
CAWSARGTEAFF
>TRBV27|-|TRBJ1-1
CASSLYYTGTSTTEAFF
>TRBV7-9|-|TRBJ2-7
CASRTDSVYEQYF
>TRBV6-4|-|TRBJ2-1
CASSETTSVLDPYNEQFF
>TRBV9|-|TRBJ2-1
CASSVVLAAEQFF
>TRBV6-5|-|TRBJ1-1
CASKLFGGVGTEAFF
>TRBV5-4|-|TRBJ1-2
CASSSSPGAFYGYTF
>TRBV19|-|TRBJ2-1
CASSSGTRPSNEQFF
>TRBV13|-|TRBJ2-7
CASSLDGYKGSEQYF
>TRBV7-9|-|TRBJ2-3
CASSSPAELADTDTQYF
>TRBV7-9|-|TRBJ2-5
CASSLREGQETQYF
>TRBV10-3|once|TRBJ2-7
CAIRGEFPGLRGYEQYF
>TRBV7-3|-|TRBJ2-7
CASSLTTGTSASYEQYF
>TRBV27|-|TRBJ1-1
CASSPIGLNTEAFF
>TRBV19|-|TRBJ2-7
CASSIVAGDSYEQYF
>TRBV7-2|-|TRBJ2-1
CASSIPPGGQFF